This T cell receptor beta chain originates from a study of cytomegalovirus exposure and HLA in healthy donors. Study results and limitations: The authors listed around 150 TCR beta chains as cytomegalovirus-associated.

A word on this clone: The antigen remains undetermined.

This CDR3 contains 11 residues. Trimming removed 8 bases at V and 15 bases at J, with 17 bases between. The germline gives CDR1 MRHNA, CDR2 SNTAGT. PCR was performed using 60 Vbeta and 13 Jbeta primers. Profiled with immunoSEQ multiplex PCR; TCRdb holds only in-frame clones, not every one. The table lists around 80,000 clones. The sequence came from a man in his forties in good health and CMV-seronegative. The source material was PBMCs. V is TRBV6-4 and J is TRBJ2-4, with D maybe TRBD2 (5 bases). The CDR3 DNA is TGTGCCAGCCGTCCGGGCTCCGGGGTGTACTTC. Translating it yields CASRPGSGVYF.